This T cell receptor (beta chain) emerged from a study of cytomegalovirus exposure and HLA in healthy donors. Assay used: immunoSEQ multiplex PCR; TCRdb lists only in-frame clones, some missing. This sample has 68,000 or so clones, with about 90% found just once. As to this clone: What it recognizes is unknown.

Notes on the study in general: Reported results showed that the classifier diagnosed cytomegalovirus status with high specificity and sensitivity. Among TCR sequences, most were rare, though some public TCRs appeared in many donors. According to the study, 150 to 200 TCR beta chains were cytomegalovirus-associated.

Trimming pared 5 bases from V and 4 bases from J, leaving 6 bases between. The V gene's germline CDR1 is MDHEN and CDR2 SYDVKM. This CDR3 is built from 11 residues. The source is a man between 18 and 29 years old in good health and CMV-seronegative. Sample: PBMCs. V usage is TRBV28 and J usage is TRBJ2-7, with D perhaps TRBD1 (6 bases). The DNA of the CDR3 is TGTGCCAGCAGTACAGGGTACGAGCAGTACTTC. Its protein product is CASSTGYEQYF.